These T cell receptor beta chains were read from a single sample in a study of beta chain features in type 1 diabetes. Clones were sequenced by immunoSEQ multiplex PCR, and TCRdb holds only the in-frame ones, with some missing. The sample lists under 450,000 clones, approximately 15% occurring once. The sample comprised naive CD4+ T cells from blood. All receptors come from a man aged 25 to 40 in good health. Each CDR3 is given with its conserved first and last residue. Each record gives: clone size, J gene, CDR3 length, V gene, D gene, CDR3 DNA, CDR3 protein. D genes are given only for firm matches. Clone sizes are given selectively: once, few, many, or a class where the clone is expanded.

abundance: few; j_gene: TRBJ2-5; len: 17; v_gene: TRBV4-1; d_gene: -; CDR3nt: TGCGCCAGCAGCCAGGCTAGACAGGGAGGGTTCGAAGAGACCCAGTACTTC; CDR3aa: CASSQARQGGFEETQYF
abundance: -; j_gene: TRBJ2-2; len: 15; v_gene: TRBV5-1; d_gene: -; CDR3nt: TGCGCCAGCAGCTTGACAGGGAGTTCCACCGGGGAGCTGTTTTTT; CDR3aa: CASSLTGSSTGELFF
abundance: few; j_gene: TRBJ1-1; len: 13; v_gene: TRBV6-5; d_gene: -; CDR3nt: TGTGCCAGCAGATCAAGCGCGAACACTGAAGCTTTCTTT; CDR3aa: CASRSSANTEAFF
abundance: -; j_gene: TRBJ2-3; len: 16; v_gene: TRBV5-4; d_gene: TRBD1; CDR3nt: TGTGCCAGCAGCCCCGGATCCGGACAGGGTACAGATACGCAGTATTTT; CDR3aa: CASSPGSGQGTDTQYF
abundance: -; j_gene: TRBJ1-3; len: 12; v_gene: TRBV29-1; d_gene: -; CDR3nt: TGCAGCGTTGATGCCTCTGGAAACACCATATATTTT; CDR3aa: CSVDASGNTIYF
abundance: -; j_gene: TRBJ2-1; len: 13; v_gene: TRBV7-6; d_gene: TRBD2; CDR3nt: TGTGCCAGCCTAGCGGGACCTAACAATGAGCAGTTCTTC; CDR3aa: CASLAGPNNEQFF
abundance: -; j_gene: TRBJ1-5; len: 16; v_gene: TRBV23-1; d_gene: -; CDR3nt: TGCGCCAGCAGTCAATCGGTCCTTACCAGCAATCAGCCCCAGCATTTT; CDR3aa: CASSQSVLTSNQPQHF
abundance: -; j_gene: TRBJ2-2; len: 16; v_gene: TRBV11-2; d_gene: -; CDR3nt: TGTGCCAGCAGCTTTCGCAAGCGAGGTTCCACCGGGGAGCTGTTTTTT; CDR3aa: CASSFRKRGSTGELFF
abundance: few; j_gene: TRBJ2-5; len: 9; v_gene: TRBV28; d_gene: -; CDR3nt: TGTGCCAGCGGGGAGACCCAGTACTTC; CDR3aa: CASGETQYF
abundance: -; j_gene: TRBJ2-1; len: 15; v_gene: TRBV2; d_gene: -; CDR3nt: TGTGCCAGCGCAGGCCCCGGAGTCTCCTACAATGAGCAGTTCTTC; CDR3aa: CASAGPGVSYNEQFF
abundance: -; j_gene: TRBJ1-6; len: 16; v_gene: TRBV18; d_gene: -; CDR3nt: TGTGCCAGCTCACGCACCGGGACTGGACATAATTCACCCCTCCACTTT; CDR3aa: CASSRTGTGHNSPLHF
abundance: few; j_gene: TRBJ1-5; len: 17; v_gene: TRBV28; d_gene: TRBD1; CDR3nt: TGTGCCAGCAGTTTACGAGGGACAGGGGTGGCACGCCAGCCCCAGCATTTT; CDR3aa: CASSLRGTGVARQPQHF
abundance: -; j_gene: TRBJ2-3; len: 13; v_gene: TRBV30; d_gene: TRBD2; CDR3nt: TGTGCCTGGAGTGTACGGGGGGGAGATACGCAGTATTTT; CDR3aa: CAWSVRGGDTQYF
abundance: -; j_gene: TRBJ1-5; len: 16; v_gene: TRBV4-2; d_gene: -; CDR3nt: TGTGCCAGCAGCCAAGAAGGTCCGCCATATCGAGGCCCCCAGCATTTT; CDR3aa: CASSQEGPPYRGPQHF
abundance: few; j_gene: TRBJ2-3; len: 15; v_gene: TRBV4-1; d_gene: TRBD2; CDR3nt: TGCGCCAGCAGCCAAGTCGGGACTAGCGCAGATACGCAGTATTTT; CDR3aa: CASSQVGTSADTQYF
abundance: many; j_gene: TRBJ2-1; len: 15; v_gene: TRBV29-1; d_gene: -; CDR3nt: TGCAGCGTTGAAGGAAGGAGGGGTAGGCACAATGAGCAGTTCTTC; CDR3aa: CSVEGRRGRHNEQFF
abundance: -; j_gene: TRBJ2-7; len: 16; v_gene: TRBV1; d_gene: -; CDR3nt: TGCACCAGCAGCCAAGAGATGAGAAGCGACTCCTACGAGCAGTACTTC; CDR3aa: CTSSQEMRSDSYEQYF
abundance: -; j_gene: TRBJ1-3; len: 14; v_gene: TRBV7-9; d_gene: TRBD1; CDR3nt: TGTGCCAGCGCCGGACAGGGTCCTGGAAACACCATATATTTT; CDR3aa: CASAGQGPGNTIYF
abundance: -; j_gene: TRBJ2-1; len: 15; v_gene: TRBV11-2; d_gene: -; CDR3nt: TGTGCCAGCAGCTTAATGGGGGGTTCCTACAATGAGCAGTTCTTC; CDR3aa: CASSLMGGSYNEQFF
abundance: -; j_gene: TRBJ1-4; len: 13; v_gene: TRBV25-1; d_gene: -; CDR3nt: TGTGCCAGCAGTACGCTGGGAGGGGAAAAACTGTTTTTT; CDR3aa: CASSTLGGEKLFF
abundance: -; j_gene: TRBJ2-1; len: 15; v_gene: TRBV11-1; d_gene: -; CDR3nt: TGTGCCAGCAGCGTACAAATCATAGCATTCAATGAGCAGTTCTTC; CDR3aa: CASSVQIIAFNEQFF
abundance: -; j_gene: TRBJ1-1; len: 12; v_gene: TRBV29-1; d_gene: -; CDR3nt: TGCAGCGTTCAACTACAGGGCACTGAAGCTTTCTTT; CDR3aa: CSVQLQGTEAFF
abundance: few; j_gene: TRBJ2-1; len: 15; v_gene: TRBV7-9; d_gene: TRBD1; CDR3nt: TGTGCCAGCAGCCAGGGACAGGGCGCTTACAATGAGCAGTTCTTC; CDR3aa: CASSQGQGAYNEQFF
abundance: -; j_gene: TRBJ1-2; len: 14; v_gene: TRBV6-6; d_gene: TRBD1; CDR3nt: TGTGCCAGCAGTTATCCGGACAGGGAATATGGCTACACCTTC; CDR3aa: CASSYPDREYGYTF
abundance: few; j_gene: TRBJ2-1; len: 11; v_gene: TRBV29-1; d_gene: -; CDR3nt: TGCAGCGCTGTCGGATTTGGTGAGCAGTTCTTC; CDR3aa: CSAVGFGEQFF
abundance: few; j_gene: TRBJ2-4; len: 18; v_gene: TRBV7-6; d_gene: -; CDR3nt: TGTGCCAGCAGCTTACCTCCTAAATCCGGGCTAGCCAAAAACATTCAGTACTTC; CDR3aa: CASSLPPKSGLAKNIQYF
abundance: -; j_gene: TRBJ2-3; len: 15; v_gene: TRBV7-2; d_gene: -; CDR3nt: TGTGCCAGCAGCTTGTCAGGGATGGGCACAGATACGCAGTATTTT; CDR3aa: CASSLSGMGTDTQYF
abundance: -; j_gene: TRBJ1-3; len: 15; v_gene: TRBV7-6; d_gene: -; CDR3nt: TGTGCCAGCAGCGAATCCTCAGTACCTGGAAACACCATATATTTT; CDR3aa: CASSESSVPGNTIYF
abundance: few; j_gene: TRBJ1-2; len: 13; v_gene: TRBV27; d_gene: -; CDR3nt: TGTGCCAGCAGTTTCGACCGAGGCTATGGCTACACCTTC; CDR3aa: CASSFDRGYGYTF
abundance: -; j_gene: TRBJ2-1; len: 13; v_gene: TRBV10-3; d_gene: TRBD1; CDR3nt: TGTGCCATCCTGGGACAGGGATACAATGAGCAGTTCTTC; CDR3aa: CAILGQGYNEQFF
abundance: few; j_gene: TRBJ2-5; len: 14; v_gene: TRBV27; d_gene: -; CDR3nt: TGTGCCAGCAGTCGCGCCCGACAGCCCGTTGTCCAGTACTTC; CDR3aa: CASSRARQPVVQYF
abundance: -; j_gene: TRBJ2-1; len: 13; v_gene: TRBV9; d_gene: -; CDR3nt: TGTGCCAGCAGCGTAAGTCCCCGGAATGAGCAGTTCTTC; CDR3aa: CASSVSPRNEQFF
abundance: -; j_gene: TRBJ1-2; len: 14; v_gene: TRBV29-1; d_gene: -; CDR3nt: TGCAGCGTTGGGGTGGCAGTTAACTCCTATGGCTACACCTTC; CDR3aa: CSVGVAVNSYGYTF
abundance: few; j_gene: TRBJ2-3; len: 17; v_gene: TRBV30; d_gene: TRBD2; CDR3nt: TGTGCCTGGAGTTCAGGCGTGGCTAGCGGGAGTTCAGATACGCAGTATTTT; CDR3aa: CAWSSGVASGSSDTQYF
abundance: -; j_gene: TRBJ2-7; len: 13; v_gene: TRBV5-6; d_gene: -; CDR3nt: TGTGCCAGCAGCCCGACAGACTCCTACGAGCAGTACTTC; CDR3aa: CASSPTDSYEQYF
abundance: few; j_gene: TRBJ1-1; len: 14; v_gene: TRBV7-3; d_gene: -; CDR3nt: TGTGCCAGCAGCGAAGGACGGGGAGGTACTGAAGCTTTCTTT; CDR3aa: CASSEGRGGTEAFF
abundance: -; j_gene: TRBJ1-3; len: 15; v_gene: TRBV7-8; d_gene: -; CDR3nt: TGTGCCAGCAGCTTAGCCAGGGCTGGAGGAAACACCATATATTTT; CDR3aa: CASSLARAGGNTIYF
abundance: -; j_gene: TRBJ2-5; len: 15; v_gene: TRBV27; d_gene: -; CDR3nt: TGTGCCAGCAGTTTCATCGGTCAGGGGTCGGAGACCCAGTACTTC; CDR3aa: CASSFIGQGSETQYF
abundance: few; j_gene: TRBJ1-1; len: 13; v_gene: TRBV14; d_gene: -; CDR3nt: TGTGCCAGCAGCCAATCCAGGAACACTGAAGCTTTCTTT; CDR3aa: CASSQSRNTEAFF
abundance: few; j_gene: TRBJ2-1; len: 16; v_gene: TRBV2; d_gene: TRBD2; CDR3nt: TGTGCCAGCAGGGACCTAGCGGGGAGCTCCTACAATGAGCAGTTCTTC; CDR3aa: CASRDLAGSSYNEQFF
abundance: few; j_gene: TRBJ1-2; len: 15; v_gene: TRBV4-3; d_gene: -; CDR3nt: TGCGCCAGCAGCCAAGATGGGGCAGGACTCTATGGCTACACCTTC; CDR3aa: CASSQDGAGLYGYTF
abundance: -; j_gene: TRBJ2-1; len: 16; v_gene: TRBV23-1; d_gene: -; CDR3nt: TGCGCCAGCAGTCATGCCTCCGGGGACCCTAACAATGAGCAGTTCTTC; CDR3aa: CASSHASGDPNNEQFF
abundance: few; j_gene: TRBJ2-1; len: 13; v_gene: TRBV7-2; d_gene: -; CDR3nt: TGTGCCAGCAGCCGAGACTCCTACAATGAGCAGTTCTTC; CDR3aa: CASSRDSYNEQFF
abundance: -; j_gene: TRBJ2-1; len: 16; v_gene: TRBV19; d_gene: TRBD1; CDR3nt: TGTGCCAGTAGTATCCGACAGGGGAATCCCTACAATGAGCAGTTCTTC; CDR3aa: CASSIRQGNPYNEQFF
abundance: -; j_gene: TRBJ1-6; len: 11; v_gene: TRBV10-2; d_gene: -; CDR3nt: TGCGCCAGCACCAATAATTCACCCCTCCACTTT; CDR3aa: CASTNNSPLHF
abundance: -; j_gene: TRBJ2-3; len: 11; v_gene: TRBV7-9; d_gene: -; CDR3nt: TGTGCCAGCAGGGGGTCAGATACGCAGTATTTT; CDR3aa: CASRGSDTQYF